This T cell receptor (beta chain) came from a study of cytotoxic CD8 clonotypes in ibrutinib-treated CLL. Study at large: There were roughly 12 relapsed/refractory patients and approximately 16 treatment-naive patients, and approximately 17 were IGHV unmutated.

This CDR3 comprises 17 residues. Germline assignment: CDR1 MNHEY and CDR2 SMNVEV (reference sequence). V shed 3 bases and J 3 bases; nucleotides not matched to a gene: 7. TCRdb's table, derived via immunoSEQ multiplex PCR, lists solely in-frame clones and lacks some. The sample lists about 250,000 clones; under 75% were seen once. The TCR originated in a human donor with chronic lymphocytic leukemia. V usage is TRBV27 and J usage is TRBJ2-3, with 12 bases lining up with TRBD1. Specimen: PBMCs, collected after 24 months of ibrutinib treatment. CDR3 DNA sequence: TGTGCCAGCAGTTTGCCCCGGGACAGGGGGCTAACAGATACGCAGTATTTT. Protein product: CASSLPRDRGLTDTQYF.